This TCR beta chain was captured by sequencing in a study of post-analysis software for immune sequencing data (dated by TCRdb to between 2015 and 2016). Regarding the complete study: The recorded disease courses included relapsing-remitting, secondary progressive and progressive-relapsing multiple sclerosis, and some patients had no subtype annotation. The patient repertoires were set against under 12 previously published healthy control repertoires from donors whose ages ranged from about 6 to 25 years. A subset of samples was prepared in parallel using single-end sample barcoding, then pooled and co-amplified after Illumina adapter ligation. The paper as a whole reports these results and caveats: Direct clustering with F measure showed strong co-clustering of samples prepared in the same batch, prompting a batch-effect correction. Significantly lower normalized Chao1 diversity was found in multiple sclerosis patients than in controls, suggesting substantial peripheral T-cell clonal expansion. Four or five TRBV segments, including TRBV5-6, TRBV5-1 and TRBV20-1, were significantly more frequent in patients than controls. The control group was slightly older than the multiple sclerosis patient group.

As encoded in the germline V gene (reference sequence), CDR1 is SEHNR while CDR2 is FQNEAQ. Taken from cysteine to phenylalanine, the CDR3 has 14 residues. Just CDR3 DNA is preserved here, 42 bases in frame from base 1. V is trimmed back by 4 bases and J by 7 bases, and the junction contains 7 bases that no gene match accounts for. This clonotype has only one observation. The antigen it recognizes is unknown. No much larger clone exists at a distance of one base, and base qualities are not known. To demonstrate the VDJtools post-analysis software, TCR beta repertoires were profiled from the peripheral blood of about a dozen young patients with multiple sclerosis. The multiple sclerosis patients were children and adolescents between roughly 6 and 17 years of age. Libraries were made using PCR. The sample was run on an Illumina HiSeq 2500. To reduce PCR and sequencing biases, unique molecular identifiers were built into the TCR beta cDNA libraries. About 500,000 cDNA molecules were obtained for every 1 to 10 million input T cells, so each molecule roughly corresponded to one T cell. The patient libraries were prepared and sequenced with the same protocol used for the earlier healthy control dataset. Samples belonging to the same batch were prepared together, multiplexed and sequenced on a shared HiSeq lane. Processing in the source paper ran as follows. Raw barcoded reads were processed with MIGEC, discarding single-read molecular identifier groups before consensus assembly and CDR3 extraction. Clonotype tables were post-analysed with VDJtools, normalizing diversity by down-sampling all datasets to the smallest sample size. Repertoire overlap clustering matched CDR3 amino acid but not nucleotide sequences to correct batch-related cross-sample contamination. TCRdb took the public reads, trimmed them with fastp at Q25, ran MiXCR for clone calling and kept in-frame beta chains. Here each entry gathers all rows of one CDR3 protein and keeps the most common genes and DNA. TCRdb's processing, not the authors' own work, is the source of the V and J calls. The sample yields 350,000 to 500,000 distinct CDR3 sequences; about 39% were counted once. In total, the top ten clones hold 6.5% to 8% of the sample.

The rearranged chain carries TRBV7-9 and TRBJ1-2, with 9 bases aligning to TRBD1. This TCR was recovered from a girl between 2 and 10 years old with multiple sclerosis. Source material: blood. The sequenced DNA is TGTGCCAGCAGCTCCGGGACAGGGAGGTTTGGCTACACCTTC. Translated, this is CASSSGTGRFGYTF. With all but the CDR3 taken from the reference TRBV7-9 and TRBJ1-2 genes, the full variable domain is: DTGVSQNPRHKITKRGQNVTFRCDPISEHNRLYWYRQTLGQGPEFLTYFQNEAQLEKSRLLSDRFSAERPKGSFSTLEIQRTEQGDSAMYLCASSSGTGRFGYTFGSGTRLTVV.